This entry lists 3 T cell receptor beta chains sequenced from one sample in a study of tumor and adjacent non-tumor tissue in lung cancer. A modified ARM-PCR protocol with three rounds of nested PCR amplified TCRbeta. TCRdb re-called the multiplex PCR reads through MiXCR, storing one row per CDR3 protein. The table has tens of thousands of distinct CDR3 sequences, about 60% seen once. RNA was extracted from bulk tissue without any cell sorting. Material: lung tumor tissue. The receptor set was obtained from a man aged 45 to 65 with non-small cell lung cancer.

A note on this clonotype: Sequence at one end of the junction differs from germline and may be a read error. The chain carries TRBV11-2 and TRBJ2-1, with D perhaps matching TRBD2 (6 bases). The CDR3 loop spans 17 amino acids. Germline V gives CDR1 SGHAT, CDR2 FQNNGV. The chain's CDR3 is CACSLVGGGSSYDEQFF. The DNA of the CDR3 is TGTGCCTGCAGCTTAGTGGGAGGTGGGAGCTCCTACGATGAGCAGTTCTTC.

The chain has TRBV5-1 and TRBJ2-7; TRBD2 matches at 9 bases. In germline, CDR1 is SGHRS, CDR2 YFSETQ. V lost 5 bases, J lost 10 bases, and 4 bases stayed unmatched. The CDR3 runs 11 residues. CDR3 amino acids: CASRGSGGQYF. The DNA of the CDR3 is TGCGCCAGCAGGGGTAGCGGGGGCCAGTACTTC.

The table lists this clonotype with many counts. The chain carries TRBV10-3 and TRBJ1-5; D call uncertain. V lost 0 bases to trimming and J lost 0 bases, with 0 bases between them. The germline gives CDR1 ENHRY, CDR2 SYGVKD. This CDR3 has 13 amino acids. In DNA form, the CDR3 reads TGTGCCATCAGTGAGTCTAGCAATCAGCCCCAGCATTTT. This codes for CAISESSNQPQHF.